This T cell receptor (beta chain) originates from a study of PD-1 blockade in classical Hodgkin lymphoma. Across the whole study: On a schedule of every 2 weeks, patients received nivolumab 3 mg/kg intravenously. Findings and limits, study-wide: Baseline TCR diversity was reportedly lower in newly diagnosed patients than in healthy donors. It was reported as lower still in relapsed/refractory patients. A significant rise in TCR diversity by C4D1 was seen for CD4+ but not CD8+ cells.

Every patient was affected by relapse after autologous stem cell transplantation, while exposure to brentuximab vedotin was not uniform. Note on this clone: Antigen specificity is unknown.

Sequencing used immunoSEQ multiplex PCR; TCRdb keeps in-frame clones, though not all of them. The data show about 18,000 clones, roughly three quarters seen once. V trimming: 2 bases; J trimming: 1 base; junction bases outside the gene matches: 8. CDR3 length: 17 residues. The germline V gene has CDR1 SGHTA and CDR2 FQGNSA. This specimen consisted of peripheral blood mononuclear cells (PBMCs), obtained before the second cycle of nivolumab. The origin of this receptor is a human donor with classical Hodgkin lymphoma. The gene calls are TRBV7-2 and TRBJ2-3; 8 bases are a match to TRBD2. CDR3 DNA sequence: TGTGCCAGCAGCTTATTTCACGGGAGGGGCGGCACAGATACGCAGTATTTT. It encodes CASSLFHGRGGTDTQYF. The whole variable domain, filled in from reference TRBV7-2 and TRBJ2-3, reads GAGVSQSPSNKVTEKGKDVELRCDPISGHTALYWYRQSLGQGLEFLIYFQGNSAPDKSGLPSDRFSAERTGGSVSTLTIQRTQQEDSAVYLCASSLFHGRGGTDTQYFGPGTRLTVL.